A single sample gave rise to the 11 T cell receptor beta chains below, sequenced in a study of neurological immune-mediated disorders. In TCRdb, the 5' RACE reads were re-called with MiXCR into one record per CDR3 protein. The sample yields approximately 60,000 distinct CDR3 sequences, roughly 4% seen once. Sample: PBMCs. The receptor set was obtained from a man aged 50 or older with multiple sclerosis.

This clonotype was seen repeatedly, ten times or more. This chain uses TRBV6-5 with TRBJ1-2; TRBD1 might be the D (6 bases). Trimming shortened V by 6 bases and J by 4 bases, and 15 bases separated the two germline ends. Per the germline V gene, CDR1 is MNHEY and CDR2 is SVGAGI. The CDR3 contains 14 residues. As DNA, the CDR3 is TGTGCCAGCAGAGAAACAGGGAGACGCTATGGCTACACCTTC. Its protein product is CASRETGRRYGYTF.

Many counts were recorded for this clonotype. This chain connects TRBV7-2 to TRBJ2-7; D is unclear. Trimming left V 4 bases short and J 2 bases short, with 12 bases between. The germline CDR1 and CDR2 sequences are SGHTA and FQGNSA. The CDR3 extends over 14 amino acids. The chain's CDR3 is CASSSYGVPYEQYF. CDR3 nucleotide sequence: TGTGCCAGCAGCTCCTATGGGGTACCCTACGAGCAGTACTTC.

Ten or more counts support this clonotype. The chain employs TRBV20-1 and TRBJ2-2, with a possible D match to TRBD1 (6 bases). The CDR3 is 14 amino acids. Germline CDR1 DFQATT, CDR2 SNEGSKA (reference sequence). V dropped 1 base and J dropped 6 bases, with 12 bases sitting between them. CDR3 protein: CSARVGALPGELFF. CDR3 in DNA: TGCAGTGCTAGAGTGGGGGCGCTACCCGGGGAGCTGTTTTTT.

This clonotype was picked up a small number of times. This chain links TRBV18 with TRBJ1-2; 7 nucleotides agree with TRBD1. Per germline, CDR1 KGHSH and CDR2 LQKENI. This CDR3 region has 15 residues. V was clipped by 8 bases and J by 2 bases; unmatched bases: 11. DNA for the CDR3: TGTGCCAGCCACGACAGGGTGGGGGCCAACTATGGCTACACCTTC. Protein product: CASHDRVGANYGYTF.

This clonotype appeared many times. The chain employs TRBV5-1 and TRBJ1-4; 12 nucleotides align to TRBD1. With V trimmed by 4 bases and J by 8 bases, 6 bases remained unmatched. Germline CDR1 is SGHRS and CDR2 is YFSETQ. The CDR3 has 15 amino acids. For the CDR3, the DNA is TGCGCCAGCAGCCGGCACGGGACAGGGGGCGAAAAACTGTTTTTT. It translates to CASSRHGTGGEKLFF.

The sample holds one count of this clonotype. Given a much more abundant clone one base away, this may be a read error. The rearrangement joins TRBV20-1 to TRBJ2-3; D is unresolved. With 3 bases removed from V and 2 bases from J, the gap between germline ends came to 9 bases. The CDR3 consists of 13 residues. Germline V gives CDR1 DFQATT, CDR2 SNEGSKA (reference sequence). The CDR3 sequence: CSASRRTTDTQYF. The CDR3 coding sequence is TGCAGTGCTAGTCGGAGAACCACAGATACGCAGTATTTT.

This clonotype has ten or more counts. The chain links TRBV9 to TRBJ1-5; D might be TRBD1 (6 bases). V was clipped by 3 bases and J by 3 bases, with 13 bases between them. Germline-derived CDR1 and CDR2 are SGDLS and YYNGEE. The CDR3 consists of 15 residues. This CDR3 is CASSEGGVANQPQHF. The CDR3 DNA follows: TGTGCCAGCAGCGAAGGGGGGGTCGCCAATCAGCCCCAGCATTTT.

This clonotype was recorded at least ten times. The CDR3 region has the DNA TGCGCCAGCAGCTCCGCCGGAAGGACAGGGGGCGCAGAGACCCAGTACTTC. Translation: CASSSAGRTGGAETQYF. J is TRBJ2-5 and V is TRBV5-1, with 11 nucleotides matching TRBD1. J gave up 4 bases and V 3 bases, and 11 bases lay outside the gene matches. This CDR3 contains 17 residues. Germline V gene data show CDR1 as SGHRS and CDR2 as YFSETQ.

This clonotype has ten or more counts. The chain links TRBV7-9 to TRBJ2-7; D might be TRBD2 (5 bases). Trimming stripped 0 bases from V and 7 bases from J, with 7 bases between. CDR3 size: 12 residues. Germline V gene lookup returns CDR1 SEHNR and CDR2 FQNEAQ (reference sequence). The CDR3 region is CASSLAEREQYF. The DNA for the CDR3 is TGTGCCAGCAGCTTAGCAGAGCGGGAGCAGTACTTC. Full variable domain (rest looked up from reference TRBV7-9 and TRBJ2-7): DTGVSQNPRHKITKRGQNVTFRCDPISEHNRLYWYRQTLGQGPEFLTYFQNEAQLEKSRLLSDRFSAERPKGSFSTLEIQRTEQGDSAMYLCASSLAEREQYFGPGTRLTVT.

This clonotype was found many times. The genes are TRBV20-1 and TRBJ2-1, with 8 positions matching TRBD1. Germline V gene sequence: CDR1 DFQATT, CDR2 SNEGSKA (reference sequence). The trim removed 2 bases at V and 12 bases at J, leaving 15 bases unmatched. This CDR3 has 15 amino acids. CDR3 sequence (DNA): TGCAGTGCTAGAAGGACAGGGTTGTTGTCCGCAGGGCAGTTCTTC. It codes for CSARRTGLLSAGQFF.

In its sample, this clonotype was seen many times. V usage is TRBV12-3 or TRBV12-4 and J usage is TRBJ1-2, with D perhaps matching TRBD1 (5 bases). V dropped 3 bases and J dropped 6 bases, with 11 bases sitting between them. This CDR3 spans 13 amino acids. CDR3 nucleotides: TGTGCCAGCAGTTTGGGGGTTATGGATGGCTACACCTTC. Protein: CASSLGVMDGYTF.